This TCR beta chain comes out of a study of blood T cells in healthy people across ages. Deletions cut 0 bases from V and 5 bases from J, with 14 bases between. Germline CDR1 SGHDT, CDR2 YYEEEE. The CDR3 totals 15 residues. It was with a sample-barcoded 5' primer and a J-beta primer mix that a second PCR of about 7 to 12 cycles was run. Using its own MiXCR run on the 5' RACE reads, TCRdb lists one record per CDR3 protein. Counted here are hundreds of thousands of distinct CDR3 sequences, around 68% occurring once; the ten biggest clones make up 25% to 30%. A note on this clonotype: Its target is not known.

They isolated at least 7 million PBMCs from each sample. Total RNA was extracted at no less than 5.5 micrograms per sample. Findings and caveats of the study: While age rose, TCR beta diversity per million T cells dropped in a roughly linear way.

This chain uses TRBV5-6 with TRBJ2-5; D might be TRBD2 (6 bases). The origin of this receptor is a man aged 25-40 years in good health. The sample consisted of blood. The CDR3 nucleotides read TGTGCCAGCAGCTTGGAGCGGGCGGCGCGGGAGACCCAGTACTTC. This sequence encodes CASSLERAARETQYF.